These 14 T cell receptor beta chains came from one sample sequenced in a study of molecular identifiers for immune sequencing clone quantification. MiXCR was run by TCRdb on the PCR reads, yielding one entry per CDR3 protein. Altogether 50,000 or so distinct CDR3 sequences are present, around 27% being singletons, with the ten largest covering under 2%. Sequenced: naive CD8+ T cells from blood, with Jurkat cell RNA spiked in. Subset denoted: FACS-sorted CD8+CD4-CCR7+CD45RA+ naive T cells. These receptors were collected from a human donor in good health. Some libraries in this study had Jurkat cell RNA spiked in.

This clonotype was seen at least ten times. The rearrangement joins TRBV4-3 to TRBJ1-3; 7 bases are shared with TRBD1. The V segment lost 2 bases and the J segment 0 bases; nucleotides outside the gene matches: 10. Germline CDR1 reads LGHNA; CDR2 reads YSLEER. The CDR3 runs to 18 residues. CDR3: CASSQTADRSNSGNTIYF. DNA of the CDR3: TGCGCCAGCAGCCAAACGGCGGACAGGTCGAACTCTGGAAACACCATATATTTT.

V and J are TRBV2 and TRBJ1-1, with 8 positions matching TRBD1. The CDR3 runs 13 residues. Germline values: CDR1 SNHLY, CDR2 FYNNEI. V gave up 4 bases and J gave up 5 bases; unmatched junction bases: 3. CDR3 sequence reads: CASSATGGTEAFF. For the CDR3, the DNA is TGTGCCAGCAGTGCTACAGGGGGGACTGAAGCTTTCTTT.

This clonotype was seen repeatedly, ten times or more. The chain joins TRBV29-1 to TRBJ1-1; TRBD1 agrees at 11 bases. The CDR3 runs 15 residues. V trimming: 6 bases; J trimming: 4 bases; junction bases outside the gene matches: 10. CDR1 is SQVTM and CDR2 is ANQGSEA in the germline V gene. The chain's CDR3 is CSVGDRGGLSTEAFF. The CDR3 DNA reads TGCAGCGTGGGGGACAGGGGGGGATTATCCACTGAAGCTTTCTTT.

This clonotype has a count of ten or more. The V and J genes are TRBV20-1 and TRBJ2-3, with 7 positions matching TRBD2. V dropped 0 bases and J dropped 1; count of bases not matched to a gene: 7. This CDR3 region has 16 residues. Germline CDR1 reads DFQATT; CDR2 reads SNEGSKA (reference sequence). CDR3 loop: CSARDFREDGTDTQYF. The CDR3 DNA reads TGCAGTGCTAGAGATTTCCGGGAGGATGGCACAGATACGCAGTATTTT.

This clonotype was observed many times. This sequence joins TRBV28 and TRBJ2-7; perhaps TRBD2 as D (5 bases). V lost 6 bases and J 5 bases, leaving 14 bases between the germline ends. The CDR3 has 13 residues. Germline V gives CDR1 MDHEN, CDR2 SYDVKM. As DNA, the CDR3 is TGTGCCAGCAGCTTTCTGAGGGCAGACGAGCAGTACTTC. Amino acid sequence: CASSFLRADEQYF.

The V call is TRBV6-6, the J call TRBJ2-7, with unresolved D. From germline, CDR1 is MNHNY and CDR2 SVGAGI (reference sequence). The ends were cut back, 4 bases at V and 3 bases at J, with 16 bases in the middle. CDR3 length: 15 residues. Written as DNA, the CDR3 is TGTGCCAGCAGTTTCTGGACCGCCACTAACTACGAGCAGTACTTC. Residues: CASSFWTATNYEQYF.

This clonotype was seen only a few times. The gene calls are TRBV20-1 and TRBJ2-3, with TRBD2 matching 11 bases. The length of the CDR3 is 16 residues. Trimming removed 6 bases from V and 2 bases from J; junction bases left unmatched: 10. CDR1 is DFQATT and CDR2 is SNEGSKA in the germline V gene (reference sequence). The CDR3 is CSAYSTSGNITDTQYF. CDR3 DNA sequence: TGCAGTGCCTATTCGACTAGCGGGAATATCACAGATACGCAGTATTTT.

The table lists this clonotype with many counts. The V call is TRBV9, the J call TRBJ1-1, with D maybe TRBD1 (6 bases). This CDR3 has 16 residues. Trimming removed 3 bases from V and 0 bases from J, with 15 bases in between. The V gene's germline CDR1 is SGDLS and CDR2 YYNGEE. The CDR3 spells CASSEGVGGMNTEAFF. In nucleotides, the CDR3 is TGTGCCAGCAGCGAGGGTGTGGGGGGCATGAACACTGAAGCTTTCTTT.

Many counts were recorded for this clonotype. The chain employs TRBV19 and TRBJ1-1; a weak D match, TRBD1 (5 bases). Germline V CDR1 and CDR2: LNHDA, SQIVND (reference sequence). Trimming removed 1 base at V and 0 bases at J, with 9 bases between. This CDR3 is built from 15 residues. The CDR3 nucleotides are TGTGCCAGTAGTATAGGACAGATACTGAACACTGAAGCTTTCTTT. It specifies CASSIGQILNTEAFF.

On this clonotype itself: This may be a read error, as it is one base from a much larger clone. CDR3: CASDHDRGAEAFF. In nucleotides, the CDR3 is TGTGCCAGCGACCATGACAGGGGCGCTGAAGCTTTCTTT. This chain uses TRBV12-3 or TRBV12-4 with TRBJ1-1; 8 nucleotides match TRBD1. Unmatched junction bases numbered 8, after V lost 8 bases and J lost 6 bases. The CDR3 totals 13 residues.

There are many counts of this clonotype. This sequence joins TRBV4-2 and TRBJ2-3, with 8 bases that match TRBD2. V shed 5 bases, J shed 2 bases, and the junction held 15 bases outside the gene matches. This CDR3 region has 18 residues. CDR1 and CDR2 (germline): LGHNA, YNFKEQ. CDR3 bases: TGTGCCAGCAGCTCTCGACACCTACCGGGAGGGCCCACAGATACGCAGTATTTT. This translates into CASSSRHLPGGPTDTQYF.

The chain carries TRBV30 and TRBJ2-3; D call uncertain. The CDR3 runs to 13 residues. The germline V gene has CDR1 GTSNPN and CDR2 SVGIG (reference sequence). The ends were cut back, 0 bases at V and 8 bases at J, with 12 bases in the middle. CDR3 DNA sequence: TGTGCCTGGAGTGTCGGGCTGCCAGGTACGCAGTATTTT. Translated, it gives CAWSVGLPGTQYF. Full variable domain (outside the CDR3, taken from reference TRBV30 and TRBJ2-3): SQTIHQWPATLVQPVGSPLSLECTVEGTSNPNLYWYRQAAGRGLQLLFYSVGIGQISSEVPQNLSASRPQDRQFILSSKKLLLSDSGFYLCAWSVGLPGTQYFGPGTRLTVL.

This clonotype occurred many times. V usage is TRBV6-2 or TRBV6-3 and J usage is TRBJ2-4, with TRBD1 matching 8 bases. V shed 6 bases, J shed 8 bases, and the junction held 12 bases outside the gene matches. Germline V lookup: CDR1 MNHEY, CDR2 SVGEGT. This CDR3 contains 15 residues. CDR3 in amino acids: CASSFTGGYRDIQYF. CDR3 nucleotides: TGTGCCAGCAGCTTTACAGGGGGTTACCGAGACATTCAGTACTTC.

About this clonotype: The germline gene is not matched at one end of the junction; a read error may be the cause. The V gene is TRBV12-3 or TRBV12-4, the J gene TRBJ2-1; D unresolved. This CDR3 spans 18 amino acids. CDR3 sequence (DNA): TGTGCCAGCAGTCCCTCCCTAGGCGAGCAAAGCTCCCACAATGAGCAGTTCTTC. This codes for CASSPSLGEQSSHNEQFF.